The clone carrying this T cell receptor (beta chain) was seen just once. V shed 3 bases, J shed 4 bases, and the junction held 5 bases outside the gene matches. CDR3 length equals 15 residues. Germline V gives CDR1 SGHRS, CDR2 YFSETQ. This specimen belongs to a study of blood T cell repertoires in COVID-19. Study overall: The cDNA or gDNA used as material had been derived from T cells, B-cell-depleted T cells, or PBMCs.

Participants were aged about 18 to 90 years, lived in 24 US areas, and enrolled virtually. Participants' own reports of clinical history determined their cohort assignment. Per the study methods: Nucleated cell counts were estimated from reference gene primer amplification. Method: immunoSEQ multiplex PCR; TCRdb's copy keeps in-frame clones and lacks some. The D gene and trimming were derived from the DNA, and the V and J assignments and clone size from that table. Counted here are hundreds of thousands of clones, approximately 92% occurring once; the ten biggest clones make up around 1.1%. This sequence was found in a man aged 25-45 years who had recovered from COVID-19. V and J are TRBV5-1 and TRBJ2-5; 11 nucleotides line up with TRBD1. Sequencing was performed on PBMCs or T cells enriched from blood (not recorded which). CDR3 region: CASSYGQGAGETQYF. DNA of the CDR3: TGCGCCAGCAGCTATGGACAGGGGGCTGGAGAGACCCAGTACTTC.